The clone carrying this T cell receptor beta chain was seen more than once but under ten times. The target antigen is unknown. Trimming took 4 bases from V and 4 from J; bases not matched to a gene: 8. The CDR3 has 15 residues. Per the germline V gene, CDR1 is ENHRY and CDR2 is SYGVKD. This entry belongs to a study of T cell repertoires in cytomegalovirus infection. For the study at large: Well-studied HLA-B-restricted CMV epitopes were used in the study alongside recently identified HLA-C-restricted ones. Public TCR beta signatures were indicative of both CMV infection and a matching HLA type. Study findings and constraints: Cumulative public TCR beta family frequency identified CMV carriers with the relevant HLA. CMV-specific TCR beta clonotypes restricted by HLA-C were the ones dominating the ex vivo response.

TCRdb processed the reads anew with MiXCR; each CDR3 protein has one entry. The sample lists some 900,000 distinct CDR3 sequences; about 31% were seen once. This sample comprised cultured CD8+ T cells from PBMCs, obtained from culture after CMV antigen stimulation. The TCR originated in a human donor in good health (CMV status not recorded). Some clones in this sample may be carry-over from other donors' samples. The genes are TRBV10-3 and TRBJ2-5, with 8 positions matching TRBD2. CDR3 nucleotides: TGTGCCATCAGTGGTACGGGGGGGCCCGGAGAGACCCAGTACTTC. Protein sequence: CAISGTGGPGETQYF.